The 28 T cell receptor beta chains listed next were all sequenced from one sample in a study of regulatory T cells in long-lasting Graves disease. Time point in this sample: newly diagnosed GD, antithyroid drugs for less than 3 months. RNA from PBMCs was the source of the TCR library. Arm-PCR of CDR3 regions and iRepertoire HTBI primers were used to build TCR beta libraries. MiXCR was run by TCRdb on the multiplex PCR reads, yielding one entry per CDR3 protein. The data contain just over 600,000 distinct CDR3 sequences, roughly 15% of them singletons. The same data also contributed to another study, on T cells in Graves' hyperthyroidism and ophthalmopathy.

Sequenced material: peripheral blood mononuclear cells (PBMCs), taken at new diagnosis, from a patient treated with antithyroid drugs. These receptors were obtained from a woman in her 30s with Graves disease.

This clonotype turned up a few times. The J gene is TRBJ2-7, the V gene TRBV6-1; 9 bases fit TRBD1. This CDR3 comprises 14 residues. Unmatched junction bases numbered 9, after V lost 6 bases and J lost 6 bases. Germline CDR1 and CDR2: MNHNS and SASEGT. The CDR3 here is CASRSGTGNGEQYF. The CDR3 region has the DNA TGTGCCAGCAGATCCGGGACAGGGAACGGCGAGCAGTACTTC.

The table lists this clonotype with many counts. V usage is TRBV7-2 and J usage is TRBJ2-3, with D hard to call. The CDR3 runs to 14 residues. The germline V gene has CDR1 SGHTA and CDR2 FQGNSA. Deletions cut 1 base from V and 3 bases from J, with 8 bases between. In DNA form, the CDR3 reads TGTGCCAGCAGCTTAGGGTGGTCGACAGATACGCAGTATTTT. It encodes CASSLGWSTDTQYF.

This clonotype was recorded at least ten times. The chain recombines TRBV28 with TRBJ1-2; 9 nucleotides agree with TRBD1. The germline V gene encodes CDR1 MDHEN and CDR2 SYDVKM. The length of the CDR3 is 15 residues. V dropped 2 bases and J dropped 8; count of bases not matched to a gene: 9. The CDR3 protein is CASSLPGTGNKGYTF. CDR3 sequence (DNA): TGTGCCAGCAGTTTACCGGGGACAGGGAATAAAGGCTACACCTTC.

Concerning this clonotype: Just one base apart from a much larger clone, this may be a read error. The rearrangement uses TRBV2 and TRBJ1-5; tentative D call: TRBD1 (6 bases). CDR3 size: 15 residues. Germline lookup yields CDR1 SNHLY and CDR2 FYNNEI. Trimming pared 5 bases from V and 2 bases from J, leaving 13 bases between. This CDR3 reads CASSTQGLGNQPQHF. The DNA for the CDR3 is TGTGCCAGCAGTACTCAGGGGTTGGGCAATCAGCCCCAGCATTTT.

This clonotype occurred a few times. The chain uses TRBV5-1 and TRBJ1-6, with unresolved D. The CDR3 totals 18 residues. Trimming cost V 3 bases and J 11 bases, with 27 bases left between them. Germline V CDR1 and CDR2: SGHRS, YFSETQ. The DNA of the CDR3 is TGCGCCAGCAGCTATTCACCGACACGACCTCAGGAGAGGGCACCCCTCCACTTT. Residues: CASSYSPTRPQERAPLHF.

This clonotype was observed at least ten times. The chain couples TRBV5-1 to TRBJ2-7, with 9 bases matching TRBD2. CDR1 and CDR2 from the germline V gene are SGHRS and YFSETQ. The CDR3 covers 14 residues. V lost 4 bases to trimming and J lost 6 bases; unmatched junction nucleotides: 8. The CDR3 reads CASSRLAGAREQYF. As DNA, the CDR3 is TGCGCCAGCAGCCGCTTAGCGGGAGCTCGCGAGCAGTACTTC.

This clonotype was recorded a few times. The chain uses TRBV5-1 and TRBJ1-2; D might be TRBD1 (6 bases). V was pared by 3 bases and J by 2 bases, with 17 bases between. CDR3 length: 16 amino acids. In germline, CDR1 is SGHRS, CDR2 YFSETQ. CDR3 loop: CASSSLATGSNYGYTF. In DNA form, the CDR3 reads TGCGCCAGCAGCTCACTCGCGACAGGCTCCAACTATGGCTACACCTTC.

This clonotype has a count of ten or more. DNA of the CDR3: TGCAGTGCTAGTAGGACGGGAAGCAATCAGCCCCAGCATTTT. It yields the protein CSASRTGSNQPQHF. The genes are TRBV20-1 and TRBJ1-5; D not resolved. Germline V gene lookup returns CDR1 DFQATT and CDR2 SNEGSKA (reference sequence). V shed 3 bases and J shed 1 base, with 10 bases lying between them. CDR3 length: 14 amino acids.

This clonotype was picked up a small number of times. The CDR3 DNA sequence: TGTGCCAGCAGTCTTCTGGCGTTCACAGATACGCAGTATTTT. Amino acid sequence: CASSLLAFTDTQYF. This chain joins TRBV6-4 and TRBJ2-3, with D uncertain. The CDR3 totals 14 residues. In germline, CDR1 is MRHNA, CDR2 SNTAGT. The V gene lost 5 bases and the J gene lost 2 bases, with 11 bases spanning the gap.

A remark on this clonotype: Just one base apart from a much larger clone, this may be a read error. The chain carries TRBV2 and TRBJ2-2; tentative D call: TRBD1 (6 bases). Germline assignment: CDR1 SNHLY and CDR2 FYNNEI. V gave up 7 bases and J gave up 0 bases, with 15 bases separating them. The CDR3 extends over 16 amino acids. In DNA form, the CDR3 reads TGTGCCAGCACGGTCTGGGGACACACGAACACCGGGGAGCTGTTTTTT. Residues: CASTVWGHTNTGELFF.

The table lists this clonotype with many counts. The CDR3 loop reads CASRGMDSRLYGYTF. CDR3 DNA: TGCGCCAGCAGGGGAATGGACAGCCGACTCTATGGCTACACCTTC. V and J are TRBV5-1 and TRBJ1-2, with D possibly matching TRBD1 (6 bases). CDR1 and CDR2 from the germline V gene are SGHRS and YFSETQ. V was cut by 5 bases and J by 4 bases, with 18 bases left in between. CDR3 length: 15 residues.

This clonotype was counted at least ten times. The chain recombines TRBV6-5 with TRBJ2-7, with D possibly being TRBD1 (5 bases). CDR1 is MNHEY, CDR2 SVGAGI, per germline. The CDR3 extends over 15 amino acids. The V end lost 0 bases, the J end lost 2 bases, and 11 bases lay between the germline ends. The CDR3 DNA sequence: TGTGCCAGCAGTTACTCGACAGCCCCGGCCTACGAGCAGTACTTC. It translates to CASSYSTAPAYEQYF.

This clonotype was seen repeatedly, ten times or more. The chain links TRBV28 to TRBJ1-5; D is possibly TRBD1 (6 bases). Germline V gives CDR1 MDHEN, CDR2 SYDVKM. V was cut by 1 base and J by 0 bases, with 13 bases left in between. This CDR3 comprises 17 residues. CDR3 region: CASSLLRQVYSNQPQHF. The DNA of the CDR3 is TGTGCCAGCAGTTTATTAAGACAGGTTTATAGCAATCAGCCCCAGCATTTT. Drawing the rest from reference TRBV28 and TRBJ1-5, the complete variable domain is DVKVTQSSRYLVKRTGEKVFLECVQDMDHENMFWYRQDPGLGLRLIYFSYDVKMKEKGDIPEGYSVSREKKERFSLILESASTNQTSMYLCASSLLRQVYSNQPQHFGDGTRLSIL.

This clonotype was counted only a few times. J is TRBJ2-1 and V is TRBV20-1; D gene ambiguous. V was pared by 3 bases and J by 3 bases, with 15 bases between. Per the germline V gene, CDR1 is DFQATT and CDR2 is SNEGSKA (reference sequence). The CDR3 is made up of 15 amino acids. CDR3 sequence: CSASVSRLVYNEQFF. The CDR3 coding sequence is TGCAGTGCTAGTGTTTCTAGATTAGTCTACAATGAGCAGTTCTTC.

Many counts were recorded for this clonotype. The chain is built from TRBV6-2 or TRBV6-3 and TRBJ2-1; 11 bases fit TRBD2. This CDR3 contains 17 residues. Per the germline V gene, CDR1 is MNHEY and CDR2 is SVGEGT. V trimming: 0 bases; J trimming: 6 bases; junction bases outside the gene matches: 7. The CDR3 spells CASSYSIAGGPTNEQFF. For the CDR3, the DNA is TGTGCCAGCAGTTACTCCATAGCGGGAGGGCCCACCAATGAGCAGTTCTTC.

This clonotype occurred many times. The rearrangement uses TRBV5-1 and TRBJ2-1, with TRBD2 matching over 11 bases. CDR3 length equals 16 residues. Losses at the gene ends were 1 base for V and 4 bases for J; bases not matched to a gene: 4. Germline lookup yields CDR1 SGHRS and CDR2 YFSETQ. In nucleotides, the CDR3 is TGCGCCAGCAGCTTGACTAGCGGGAGCCAATACAATGAGCAGTTCTTC. Amino acids: CASSLTSGSQYNEQFF.

This clonotype has just one count. The CDR3 end shows no conserved phenylalanine or tryptophan, and so a read error is likely. This chain links TRBV28 with TRBJ2-4, with a possible D match to TRBD2 (6 bases). Germline loops: CDR1 MDHEN, CDR2 SYDVKM. The CDR3 totals 17 residues. CDR3 sequence reads: CAGSHGSSGIAKNIQYL. CDR3 sequence (DNA): TGTGCCGGCAGTCACGGGAGCTCAGGGATAGCCAAAAACATTCAGTACCTC.

In its sample, this clonotype was seen many times. The chain recombines TRBV28 with TRBJ2-1, with TRBD2 as a possible D gene (6 bases). The CDR3 consists of 18 residues. V shed 7 bases and J shed 0 bases, with 22 bases lying between them. The V gene's germline CDR1 is MDHEN and CDR2 SYDVKM. CDR3 amino acids: CASITGLKSWSSYNEQFF. For the CDR3, the DNA is TGTGCCAGCATAACCGGACTAAAGTCTTGGAGCTCCTACAATGAGCAGTTCTTC.

This clonotype was seen only a few times. The chain carries TRBV19 and TRBJ2-1; D remains ambiguous. The CDR3 sequence is 16 residues long. Germline assignment: CDR1 LNHDA and CDR2 SQIVND (reference sequence). Trimming left V 4 bases short and J 3 bases short, with 16 bases between. The CDR3 nucleotides read TGTGCCAGTAGTACTAGAAACGCCAGAAGCTACAATGAGCAGTTCTTC. Amino acid sequence: CASSTRNARSYNEQFF.

The chain joins TRBV5-1 to TRBJ2-7; 9 bases are shared with TRBD1. Germline V lookup: CDR1 SGHRS, CDR2 YFSETQ. After removal of 4 bases from V and 11 bases from J, the junction contained 13 bases not matched to a gene. There are 14 residues in the CDR3. CDR3 bases: TGCGCCAGCAGCACCTCAACCGGGACAGGGAGGAAGTACTTC. This encodes CASSTSTGTGRKYF.

This clonotype has ten or more counts. CDR3: CSVSVAGTDTQYF. The DNA of the CDR3 is TGCAGCGTTTCTGTAGCGGGGACAGATACGCAGTATTTT. The chain recombines TRBV29-1 with TRBJ2-3, with TRBD2 matching over 8 bases. J gave up 3 bases and V 5 bases, and 4 bases lay outside the gene matches. The CDR3 consists of 13 residues. Germline V gene sequence: CDR1 SQVTM, CDR2 ANQGSEA.

This clonotype showed up just a few times. The V call is TRBV28, the J call TRBJ2-5; 7 bases map to TRBD2. Germline values: CDR1 MDHEN, CDR2 SYDVKM. The CDR3 runs to 14 residues. V was clipped by 7 bases and J by 1 base; unmatched bases: 6. CDR3 DNA: TGTGCCAGCACCAAAATAGCGGGCCAAGAGACCCAGTACTTC. Protein product: CASTKIAGQETQYF.

There are many counts of this clonotype. The CDR3 reads CASSSTGTGSQPQHF. The DNA for the CDR3 is TGTGCCAGCAGTTCAACCGGGACAGGGAGCCAGCCCCAGCATTTT. The chain combines TRBV12-3 or TRBV12-4 with TRBJ1-5; 9 nucleotides match TRBD1. This CDR3 has 15 residues. The trim removed 4 bases at V and 7 bases at J, leaving 8 bases unmatched.

This clonotype has just a few counts. The CDR3 bases are TGCGCCAGCAGCACCGGGACAGAGAGAAGGAACAATGAGCAGTTCTTC. This translates into CASSTGTERRNNEQFF. J is TRBJ2-1 and V is TRBV5-1, with 7 bases lining up with TRBD1. V trimming: 4 bases; J trimming: 5 bases; junction bases outside the gene matches: 12. CDR3 size: 16 residues. Germline assignment: CDR1 SGHRS and CDR2 YFSETQ. Variable domain in full (rest from reference TRBV5-1 and TRBJ2-1): KAGVTQTPRYLIKTRGQQVTLSCSPISGHRSVSWYQQTPGQGLQFLFEYFSETQRNKGNFPGRFSGRQFSNSRSEMNVSTLELGDSALYLCASSTGTERRNNEQFFGPGTRLTVL.

A word on this clonotype: A much bigger clone sits one base away, suggesting this may be a read error. The chain couples TRBV6-2 or TRBV6-3 to TRBJ2-1; TRBD2 is a possible D gene (5 bases). The CDR3 length is 16 residues. Germline values: CDR1 MNHEY, CDR2 SVGEGT. CDR3 DNA sequence: TGTGCCAGCAGTTACTCGAAAGACTACCTGAGGGATGAGCAGTCCTTC. Protein: CASSYSKDYLRDEQSF.

This clonotype was observed at least ten times. The junction shows a germline mismatch at one end, possibly a read error. The V gene is TRBV6-1, the J gene TRBJ1-2; D gene unclear. This CDR3 is built from 13 residues. Per the germline V gene, CDR1 is MNHNS and CDR2 is SASEGT. This chain's CDR3 is CAGSDPANYGYTF. The CDR3 nucleotides read TGTGCCGGCAGCGATCCCGCTAACTATGGCTACACCTTC.

This clonotype turned up a few times. The chain couples TRBV5-1 to TRBJ1-2; maybe TRBD1 (5 bases). Germline V gene lookup returns CDR1 SGHRS and CDR2 YFSETQ. V was trimmed by 2 bases and J by 6 bases, leaving 11 bases between them. CDR3 length equals 13 residues. The CDR3 reads CASSFGDGNGYTF. CDR3 nucleotide sequence: TGCGCCAGCAGCTTCGGGGACGGGAATGGCTACACCTTC.

The V call is TRBV15, the J call TRBJ1-2; no clear D gene. CDR3 length: 15 amino acids. The V and J ends lost 1 base and 3 bases respectively, with 12 bases between them. Germline loops: CDR1 LNHNV, CDR2 YYDKDF (reference sequence). The DNA of the CDR3 is TGTGCCACCAGCAGAGGGGGAGGGCTCGACTATGGCTACACCTTC. Translating gives CATSRGGGLDYGYTF.